Listed below are T cell receptor beta chains from one sample, sequenced in a study of blood T cell repertoires in COVID-19. The method was immunoSEQ multiplex PCR; TCRdb's version includes in-frame clones alone and lacks a portion of them. Of roughly 220,000 clones listed, 82% are singletons. Sequences were obtained from peripheral blood. Source of these receptors: a woman older than 75 with COVID-19, enrolled during active disease. CDR3s leave out the opening cysteine and the closing phenylalanine or tryptophan. Fields, in order: V gene, CDR3 protein.

V: TRBV6-5
CDR3: ASSYLRQGAPRGYT

V: TRBV12-5
CDR3: ASGLSADLRRNYYGYT

V: TRBV18
CDR3: ASSAQGRDQPQH

V: TRBV7-2
CDR3: ASSLVTGVNTEAF

V: TRBV2
CDR3: ASSEGTSGGETQY

V: TRBV7-9
CDR3: ASSISGSSYEQY

V: TRBV28
CDR3: ASSLRAGAF

V: TRBV5-1
CDR3: ASSRGLAGVEDTQY

V: TRBV5-1
CDR3: ASSLDPGQPQH

V: TRBV29-1
CDR3: SVVRDRSPYGYT

V: TRBV28
CDR3: ASSSPTGLGETQY

V: TRBV7-3
CDR3: ASSFSGGPLYEQY

V: TRBV5-1
CDR3: ASSSATGSYEQY

V: TRBV3-1/TRBV3-2
CDR3: ASSPSYRGTNYGYT

V: TRBV19
CDR3: ASSLRTGGGNQPQH

V: TRBV5-1
CDR3: ASRAGGNTEAF

V: TRBV18
CDR3: ASSPRLAGFNTGELF

V: TRBV13
CDR3: ASSLPLQAGRRNEQF

V: TRBV10-2
CDR3: AITQGQNYGYT

V: TRBV5-5
CDR3: ASSFAIDGERAF

V: TRBV5-1
CDR3: ASSLLQGAKEQY

V: TRBV19
CDR3: ASSMDRGKATEAF

V: TRBV7-2
CDR3: ASSHRQGAFAEAF

V: TRBV9
CDR3: ASSVGLSAEAF

V: TRBV16
CDR3: ASSQLMRLDQPQH

V: TRBV6-5
CDR3: ASGRGGQETQY

V: TRBV23-1
CDR3: ASSPGGTGSGDYDYGYT

V: TRBV10-3
CDR3: AINPSGRAGETQY

V: TRBV30
CDR3: AWTGATEAF

V: TRBV19
CDR3: ASKRGLNTEAF

V: TRBV29-1
CDR3: SVVRPGTEAF

V: TRBV9
CDR3: ASSVGRSGSLLQETQY

V: TRBV6-5
CDR3: ASSRTGAGELF

V: TRBV10-2
CDR3: ASSGGTTDTQY

V: TRBV9
CDR3: ASSTRQFTNTGELF

V: TRBV29-1
CDR3: SVGGGTPGNTIY

V: TRBV29-1
CDR3: SARGRINYEQY

V: TRBV28
CDR3: ASSTGGTTEAF

V: TRBV5-4
CDR3: ASSLDLQETQY

V: TRBV10-3
CDR3: AISDDGAGHSPLH

V: TRBV5-1
CDR3: ASSSTPDTQY

V: TRBV6-2/TRBV6-3
CDR3: ASSYSRGRGADTQY

V: TRBV29-1
CDR3: SVLYNYGYT

V: TRBV13
CDR3: ASSLGLAGGQNEQF

V: TRBV11-2
CDR3: ASSAEAPSSYEQY

V: TRBV4-1
CDR3: ASSQLQGATYEQY

V: TRBV18
CDR3: ASSPRSGGTYEQY

V: TRBV2
CDR3: ASSLEGETQY

V: TRBV12-3/TRBV12-4
CDR3: ASSLPSGYGYT

V: TRBV4-2
CDR3: ASSPLGEGNTEAF

V: TRBV6-5
CDR3: ASRPSEAGYT

V: TRBV20-1
CDR3: SASPLTDRGDGYT

V: TRBV28
CDR3: ASSLAGQMEKLF